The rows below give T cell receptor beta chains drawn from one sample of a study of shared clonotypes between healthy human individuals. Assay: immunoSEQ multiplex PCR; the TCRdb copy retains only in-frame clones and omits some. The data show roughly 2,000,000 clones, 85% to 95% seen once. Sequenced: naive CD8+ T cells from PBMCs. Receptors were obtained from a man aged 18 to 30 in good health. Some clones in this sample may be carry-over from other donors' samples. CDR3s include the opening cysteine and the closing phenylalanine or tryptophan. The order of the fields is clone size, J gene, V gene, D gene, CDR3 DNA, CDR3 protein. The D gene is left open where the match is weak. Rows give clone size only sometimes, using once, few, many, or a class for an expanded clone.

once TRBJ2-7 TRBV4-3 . TGCGCCAGCAGCCAAGATTTCAGGGCCCCCTACGAGCAGTACTTC CASSQDFRAPYEQYF
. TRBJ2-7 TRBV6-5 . TGTGCCAGCTCGTGGCACAGAACCTACGAGCAGTACTTC CASSWHRTYEQYF
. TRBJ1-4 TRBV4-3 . TGCGCCAGCAGCCCGGGGTTGCGGGGTGAAAAACTGTTTTTT CASSPGLRGEKLFF
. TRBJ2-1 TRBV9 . TGTGCCAGCAGCGTAGAAGGCCCCCCCGCTAGTCGGCAGTTCTTC CASSVEGPPASRQFF
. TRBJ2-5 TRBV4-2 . TGTGCCAGCAAAGAAATCCGAGGGGAGACCCAGTACTTC CASKEIRGETQYF
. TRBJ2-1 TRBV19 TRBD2 TGTGCCAGTAGTATTTTGAATGGGCTAGCGGGGGCTAATGAGCAGTTCTTC CASSILNGLAGANEQFF
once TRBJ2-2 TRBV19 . TGTGCCAGTAGTATGCCCGGGTTGGGGCAGACCGGGGAGCTGTTTTTT CASSMPGLGQTGELFF
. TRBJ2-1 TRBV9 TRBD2 TGTGCCAGCAGCGGCCCCGGGACAAGGACTAGCGGGGGAAATGAGCAGTTCTTC CASSGPGTRTSGGNEQFF
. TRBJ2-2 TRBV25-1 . TGTGCCAGCAGTGTCAGCTACACCGGGGAGCTGTTTTTT CASSVSYTGELFF
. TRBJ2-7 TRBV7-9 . TGTGCCAGCAGCGCGCCCGGACTTTTGGCCTACCCAAACTACGAGCAGTACTTC CASSAPGLLAYPNYEQYF
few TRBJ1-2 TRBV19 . TGTGCCAGTAGTATACGTCCGGGGGGAAACTATGGCTACACCTTC CASSIRPGGNYGYTF
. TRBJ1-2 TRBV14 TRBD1 TGTGCCAGCAGCCAACAGGGACAGCTTAACTATGGCTACACCTTC CASSQQGQLNYGYTF
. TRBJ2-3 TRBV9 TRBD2 TGTGCCAGCAGCTTAGCGGGAGGCACAGATACGCAGTATTTT CASSLAGGTDTQYF
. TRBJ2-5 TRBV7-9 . TGTGCCAGCAGCACCGGACTATTTGGGGAGACCCAGTACTTC CASSTGLFGETQYF
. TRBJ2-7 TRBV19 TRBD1 TGTGCCAGTAGTACGCGACAGGGTTGGTCCTACGAGCAGTACTTC CASSTRQGWSYEQYF
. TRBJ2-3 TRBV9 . TGTGCCAGCAGCGTATCGATCAGGGAATTGGCAGATACGCAGTATTTT CASSVSIRELADTQYF
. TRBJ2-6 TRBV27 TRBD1 TGTGCCAGCAGTTTATCCACCGGGCACGGGACAGGGTCTGGGGCCAACGTCCTGACTTTC CASSLSTGHGTGSGANVLTF
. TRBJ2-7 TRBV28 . TGTGCCAGCAGTTTACAGGGCGAGCAGTACTTC CASSLQGEQYF
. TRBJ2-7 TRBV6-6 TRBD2 TGTGCCACCACCGCGGGGGTCAGGTACGAGCAGTACTTC CATTAGVRYEQYF
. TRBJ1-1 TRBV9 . TGTGCCAGCAGCGTAGCCGCCGGACTGAACACTGAAGCTTTCTTT CASSVAAGLNTEAFF
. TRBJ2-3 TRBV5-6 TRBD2 TGTGCCAGCAGCTTGGGCGGGAGCCCCGGAGATACGCAGTATTTT CASSLGGSPGDTQYF
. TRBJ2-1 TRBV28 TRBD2 TGTGCCAGCAGAACTAGCGGGAGCCGGAATGAGCAGTTCTTC CASRTSGSRNEQFF
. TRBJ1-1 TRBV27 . TGTGCCAGCAGTTTATCGGGCGGGCACCCGGCTTTCTTT CASSLSGGHPAFF
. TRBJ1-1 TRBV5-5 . TGTGCCAGCAGTCCGGGTTTGGAGGTCACCACTGAAGCTTTCTTT CASSPGLEVTTEAFF
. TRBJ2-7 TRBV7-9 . TGTGCCAGCAGCTTAGGGTACCAGCCAACCTCCTACGAGCAGTACTTC CASSLGYQPTSYEQYF
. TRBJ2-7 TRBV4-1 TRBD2 TGCGCCAGCAGCCCTCGGTGGGGACTACCGTCCTACGAGCAGTACTTC CASSPRWGLPSYEQYF
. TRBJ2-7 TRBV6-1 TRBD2 TGTGCCAGCCTCGGGGGGTCATTGAACGAGCAGTACTTC CASLGGSLNEQYF
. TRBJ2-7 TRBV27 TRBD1 TGTGCCAGCAGTTTTACAGGGGACGCCTACGAGCAGTACTTC CASSFTGDAYEQYF
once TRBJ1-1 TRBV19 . TGTGCCAGTAGTATATCGGCGCGGGGAACTGAAGCTTTCTTT CASSISARGTEAFF
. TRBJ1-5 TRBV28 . TGTGCCAGCAGTTGGGGACAGCCCCAGCATTTT CASSWGQPQHF
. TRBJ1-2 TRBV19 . TGTGCCAGTAGTATTGAACTAGGGATGTTGCACTATGGCTACACCTTC CASSIELGMLHYGYTF
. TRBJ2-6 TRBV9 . TGTGCCAGCAGCGTAGGTTTAGGCGGAGGGTCCGGGGCCAACGTCCTGACTTTC CASSVGLGGGSGANVLTF
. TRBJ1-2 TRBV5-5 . TGTGCCAGCAGCTTGGAGACAGGCTATGGCTACACCTTC CASSLETGYGYTF
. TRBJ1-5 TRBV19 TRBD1 TGTGCCAGCGGGGACAGAATACATGGCAATCAGCCCCAGCATTTT CASGDRIHGNQPQHF
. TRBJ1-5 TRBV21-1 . TGTGCCAGCAGCAACCCGGACAGGTACAATCAGCCCCAGCATTTT CASSNPDRYNQPQHF
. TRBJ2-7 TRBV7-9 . TGTGCCAGCAGCGAAGGCAGCTACGAGCAGTACTTC CASSEGSYEQYF
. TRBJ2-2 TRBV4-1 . TGCGCCAGCAGCATACTAGCAGGCGGGGAGCTGTTTTTT CASSILAGGELFF
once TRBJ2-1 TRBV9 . TGTGCCAGCAGCGAGTATACAGGCGGTGAGCAGTTCTTC CASSEYTGGEQFF
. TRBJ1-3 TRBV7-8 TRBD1 TGTGCCAGCAGCTCCGGGACAGGGAGTGGAAACACCATATATTTT CASSSGTGSGNTIYF
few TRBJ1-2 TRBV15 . TGTGCCACCAGCAGCGCCAGGACAGAGTACACCTTC CATSSARTEYTF
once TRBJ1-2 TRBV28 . TGTGCCAGCAGTCCAGGGTATGGCTACACCTTC CASSPGYGYTF
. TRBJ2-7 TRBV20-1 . TGCAGTCCGCGCCAGTCGGGCGAGCAGTACTTC CSPRQSGEQYF
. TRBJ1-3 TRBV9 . TGTGCCAGCAGCGTAGGCTTTGGAAACACCATATATTTT CASSVGFGNTIYF
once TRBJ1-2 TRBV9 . TGTGCCAGCAGCGGGACAAATGGCTACACCTTC CASSGTNGYTF
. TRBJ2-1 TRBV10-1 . TGCGCCAGCAGTGAGTCAACACTTTTGAATGAGCAGTTCTTC CASSESTLLNEQFF
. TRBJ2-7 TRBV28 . TGTGCCAGCAGTTTTATTACTAACTCCTACGAGCAGTACTTC CASSFITNSYEQYF
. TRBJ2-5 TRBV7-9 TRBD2 TGTGCCAGCAGCCACCCTGGGCTAGCGGGATACCAAGAGACCCAGTACTTC CASSHPGLAGYQETQYF
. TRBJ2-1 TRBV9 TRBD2 TGTGCCAGCAGCCCACTGCTCGGGAGGGGGAACTACAATGAGCAGTTCTTC CASSPLLGRGNYNEQFF
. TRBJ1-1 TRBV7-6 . TGTGCCAGCAGCTTAGGCACTGAAGCTTTCTTT CASSLGTEAFF
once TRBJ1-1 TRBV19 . TGTGCCAGTTCGTTAGGACAGCGGAACACTGAAGCTTTCTTT CASSLGQRNTEAFF
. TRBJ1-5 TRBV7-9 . TGTGCCAGCAGCTTAGAAGGACGGCAGGACCGACATTTT CASSLEGRQDRHF
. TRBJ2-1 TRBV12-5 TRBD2 TGTGCTAGTGTTTCAAGCGGGGGAAACAATGAGCAGTTCTTC CASVSSGGNNEQFF
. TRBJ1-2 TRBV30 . TGTGCCGGAAGGGAGTCTGGCAACTATGGCTACACCTTC CAGRESGNYGYTF
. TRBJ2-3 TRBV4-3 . TGCGCCAGCAGCCAAGAAGGCGGGACTAGCACAGATACGCAGTATTTT CASSQEGGTSTDTQYF
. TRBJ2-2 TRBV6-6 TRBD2 TGTGCCAGCACCTTATTAGCGGGCGAGGTTTCCGGGGAGCTGTTTTTT CASTLLAGEVSGELFF
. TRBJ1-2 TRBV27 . TGTGCCAGCTCCAACCTAAGGGCTGCGGATGGCTACACCTTC CASSNLRAADGYTF
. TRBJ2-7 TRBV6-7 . TGTGCCAGCAATGGTTATGTCTACGAGCAGTACTTC CASNGYVYEQYF
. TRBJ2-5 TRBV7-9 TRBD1 TGTGCCAGCAGCTCAAGACAGGGTCTCCAAGAGACCCAGTACTTC CASSSRQGLQETQYF
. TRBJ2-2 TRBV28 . TGTGCCAGCAGTTTAGATGGGGTACGTCCGAACACCGGGGAGCTGTTTTTT CASSLDGVRPNTGELFF
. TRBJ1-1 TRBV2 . TGTGCCACCAGGACAGCCATGAACACTGAAGCTTTCTTT CATRTAMNTEAFF